This TCR beta chain was captured by sequencing in a study of PD-1 blockade in classical Hodgkin lymphoma. Study in general: Intravenous infusions of nivolumab 3 mg/kg reached patients every 2 weeks.

The CDR3 totals 17 residues. CDR1 LNHDA and CDR2 SQIVND come from the germline V gene (reference sequence). Deletions cut 3 bases from V and 0 bases from J, with 12 bases between. TCRdb's copy holds only in-frame clones and misses some; the assay was immunoSEQ multiplex PCR. The data show 7,300 or so clones, 65% to 80% seen once. With no exception, relapse followed autologous stem cell transplantation in all patients, and brentuximab vedotin exposure varied. Complete response, partial response or progressive disease were the best responses. The sequence was collected from a human donor with classical Hodgkin lymphoma. Here the sequenced sample was peripheral blood mononuclear cells (PBMCs), taken at baseline. The chain employs TRBV19 and TRBJ2-6, with D perhaps TRBD1 or TRBD2 (5 bases each). The CDR3 loop reads CASSIDRGLSGANVLTF. The CDR3, as DNA: TGTGCCAGTAGTATTGATCGGGGCCTCTCTGGGGCCAACGTCCTGACTTTC.